This passage covers 22 T cell receptor beta chains from one sample sequenced in a study of read filtering for tumor transcriptome and immune sequencing. This library used roughly 0.4 ug RNA and molecular barcoded adaptors spanning alpha/delta and beta/gamma chains. In TCRdb, the reads were re-called with MiXCR into one record per CDR3 protein. The sample has tens of thousands of distinct CDR3 sequences; roughly a fifth are singletons. The sample was a population of CD138-negative cells sorted from bone marrow. Receptors were obtained from a donor at least 40 years old with multiple myeloma.

In this sample, this clonotype turned up many times. The V call is TRBV7-3, the J call TRBJ2-1; D might be TRBD2 (6 bases). Germline values: CDR1 SGHTA, CDR2 FQGTGA. The CDR3 loop spans 15 amino acids. Deletions cut 1 base from V and 0 bases from J, with 7 bases between. CDR3 bases: TGTGCCAGCAGCTTAATGGGGGGCTCCTACAATGAGCAGTTCTTC. Protein sequence: CASSLMGGSYNEQFF.

This clonotype was found many times. The V gene is TRBV3-1, the J gene TRBJ2-1, with D unclear. Trimming removed 0 bases from V and 12 bases from J, with 9 bases in between. This CDR3 has 12 amino acids. CDR1 and CDR2 from the germline V gene are LGHDT and YNNKEL (reference sequence). This chain's CDR3 is CASSQDTGPQFF. CDR3 nucleotide sequence: TGTGCCAGCAGCCAAGACACCGGGCCGCAGTTCTTC.

This clonotype was seen at least ten times. The chain recombines TRBV3-1 with TRBJ2-4, with TRBD2 matching 10 bases. The CDR3 runs to 17 residues. V lost 4 bases and J lost 2; bases outside the gene matches: 8. CDR1 is LGHDT and CDR2 is YNNKEL in the germline V gene (reference sequence). CDR3 region: CASSPPSGSVTKNIQYF. In DNA, the CDR3 is TGTGCCAGCAGCCCCCCTAGCGGGAGTGTTACCAAAAACATTCAGTACTTC.

The rearrangement links TRBV5-5 to TRBJ2-4; D unclear. Germline V gives CDR1 SGHKS, CDR2 YYEKEE (reference sequence). The CDR3 has 15 amino acids. V lost 6 bases and J 0 bases, leaving 13 bases between the germline ends. CDR3 DNA: TGTGCCAGCACCAAAAACCTGCTAGCCAAAAACATTCAGTACTTC. Translating gives CASTKNLLAKNIQYF.

The table lists this clonotype with many counts. The chain recombines TRBV2 with TRBJ2-5; D gene unclear. V shed 2 bases and J shed 6 bases, with 10 bases lying between them. Germline values: CDR1 SNHLY, CDR2 FYNNEI. The CDR3 loop spans 13 amino acids. In DNA form, the CDR3 reads TGTGCCAGCAGTGAATTGTATCGCCAGACCCAGTACTTC. Its translation: CASSELYRQTQYF. Looking up the rest from reference TRBV2 and TRBJ2-5 gives the full variable domain: EPEVTQTPSHQVTQMGQEVILRCVPISNHLYFYWYRQILGQKVEFLVSFYNNEISEKSEIFDDQFSVERPDGSNFTLKIRSTKLEDSAMYFCASSELYRQTQYFGPGTRLLVL.

About this clonotype itself: Germline and junction disagree at one end, which may indicate a read error. This chain links TRBV20-1 with TRBJ1-5, with D possibly being TRBD1 (6 bases). Germline V gives CDR1 DFQATT, CDR2 SNEGSKA (reference sequence). The CDR3 spans 16 residues. For the CDR3, the DNA is TGCAGTGCTAGAGATTTTGTGGCAGGGGACAATCAGCCCCTGCATTTT. It codes for CSARDFVAGDNQPLHF.

The rearrangement links TRBV7-8 to TRBJ1-5, with 12 bases matching TRBD1. Germline-derived CDR1 and CDR2 are SGHVS and FQNEAQ. V gave up 3 bases and J gave up 8 bases; unmatched junction bases: 11. The CDR3 runs 17 residues. Here the CDR3 reads CASSFYGTGGPRKPQHF. As DNA, the CDR3 is TGTGCCAGCAGCTTTTACGGGACAGGGGGCCCGAGAAAGCCCCAGCATTTT. Together with reference TRBV7-8 and TRBJ1-5, the CDR3 gives the full variable domain: GAGVSQSPRYKVAKRGQDVALRCDPISGHVSLFWYQQALGQGPEFLTYFQNEAQLDKSGLPSDRFFAERPEGSVSTLKIQRTQQEDSAVYLCASSFYGTGGPRKPQHFGDGTRLSIL.

This clonotype has a count of ten or more. The junction shows a germline mismatch at one end, possibly a read error. The chain carries TRBV7-9 and TRBJ2-7; the match to TRBD2 covers 7 bases. The CDR3 length is 15 residues. The germline CDR1 and CDR2 sequences are SEHNR and FQNEAQ (reference sequence). The CDR3 bases are TGCGCCAGCAGCTTAGGGCTAGCGGATCCGTACGAGCAGTACTTC. It translates to CASSLGLADPYEQYF.

This clonotype was observed many times. This rearrangement joins TRBV18 to TRBJ2-3; either TRBD1 or TRBD2 may supply D (5 bases each). The germline V gene has CDR1 KGHSH and CDR2 LQKENI. This CDR3 is built from 13 residues. V dropped 2 bases and J dropped 9 bases, with 12 bases sitting between them. CDR3 sequence: CASSPGGSSTQYF. DNA of the CDR3: TGTGCCAGCTCACCAGGGGGTTCGTCGACGCAGTATTTT. Using reference TRBV18 and TRBJ2-3 for the parts outside the CDR3, the full variable domain is NAGVMQNPRHLVRRRGQEARLRCSPMKGHSHVYWYRQLPEEGLKFMVYLQKENIIDESGMPKERFSAEFPKEGPSILRIQQVVRGDSAAYFCASSPGGSSTQYFGPGTRLTVL.

The table lists this clonotype with many counts. The rearrangement links TRBV5-1 to TRBJ2-5, with D possibly being TRBD1 or TRBD2 (5 bases each). CDR1 and CDR2 (germline): SGHRS, YFSETQ. The CDR3 sequence is 14 residues long. V was clipped by 3 bases and J by 3 bases, with 12 bases between them. In nucleotides, the CDR3 is TGCGCCAGCAGCTCCGGGACCTTAAAAGAGACCCAGTACTTC. Protein sequence: CASSSGTLKETQYF.

The sample holds many counts of this clonotype. The chain links TRBV5-1 to TRBJ2-2; D unresolved. CDR3 size: 16 residues. V lost 0 bases and J 6 bases, leaving 15 bases between the germline ends. The germline CDR1 and CDR2 sequences are SGHRS and YFSETQ. The CDR3 loop reads CASSLAPGSKAGELFF. The DNA for the CDR3 is TGCGCCAGCAGCTTGGCTCCGGGCTCTAAGGCCGGGGAGCTGTTTTTT.

This clonotype was detected only a few times. This sequence joins TRBV7-6 and TRBJ2-5; D is unresolved. Germline V gene sequence: CDR1 SGHVS, CDR2 FNYEAQ. The CDR3 consists of 13 residues. Trimming left V 4 bases short and J 5 bases short, with 11 bases between. CDR3 sequence (DNA): TGTGCCAGCAGCTCGGACGGCTGGGAGACCCAGTACTTC. The encoded protein is CASSSDGWETQYF.

This clonotype was recorded many times. The chain has TRBV11-2 and TRBJ2-1; D is unclear. The V end was cut by 1 base, the J end by 12 bases, with 10 bases between. Germline V gene sequence: CDR1 SGHAT, CDR2 FQNNGV. The CDR3 has 12 amino acids. The CDR3 loop reads CASSLVGRLQFF. CDR3 bases: TGTGCCAGCAGCTTAGTAGGCAGGCTGCAGTTCTTC.

This clonotype was detected many times. The V and J genes are TRBV25-1 and TRBJ1-5, with D perhaps matching TRBD1 (6 bases). The germline CDR1 and CDR2 sequences are MGHDK and SYGVNS. Trimming left V 3 bases short and J 4 bases short, with 10 bases between. The CDR3 is 14 residues long. The CDR3, as DNA: TGTGCCAGCAGTGAGGGACAAAGAAATCAGCCCCAGCATTTT. Translating gives CASSEGQRNQPQHF.

The count of this clonotype is one. With a much larger clone just one base away, this may be a read error. The rearrangement uses TRBV7-9 and TRBJ2-5, with D possibly matching TRBD2 (6 bases). CDR1 SEHNR and CDR2 FQNEAQ come from the germline V gene (reference sequence). The V end lost 5 bases, the J end lost 7 bases, and 20 bases lay between the germline ends. This CDR3 region has 15 residues. In DNA form, the CDR3 reads TGTGCCAGCAGCCCCGACCCGCGGCCCGGGGGGACCCAGTACTTC. This codes for CASSPDPRPGGTQYF.

In its sample, this clonotype was seen many times. CDR3 coding DNA: TGCAGTGCGCGGCGGGGGAGCTTGAACACCGGGGAGCTGTTTTTT. It codes for CSARRGSLNTGELFF. The V and J genes are TRBV20-1 and TRBJ2-2; 7 bases map to TRBD2. The CDR3 runs to 15 residues. After removal of 6 bases from V and 1 base from J, the junction contained 8 bases not matched to a gene. The V gene's germline CDR1 is DFQATT and CDR2 SNEGSKA (reference sequence).

This clonotype was detected only once. Just one base apart from a much larger clone, this may be a read error. The CDR3 is CASSFSRNTVAFF. CDR3 DNA sequence: TGTGCCAGCAGTTTTAGCAGGAACACTGTAGCTTTCTTT. The chain recombines TRBV12-3 or TRBV12-4 with TRBJ1-1; D unresolved. The CDR3 runs 13 residues.

This clonotype is categorized as medium-sized. Here the CDR3 reads CSARREPGSHAENIQYF. In nucleotides, the CDR3 is TGCAGTGCTAGGAGGGAGCCGGGCTCTCATGCGGAAAACATTCAGTACTTC. This chain links TRBV20-1 with TRBJ2-4; a possible D gene is TRBD2 (5 bases). This CDR3 has 17 residues. Between the trimmed V and J ends, which lost 3 bases and 5 bases, there was a span of 23 bases. Germline V CDR1 and CDR2: DFQATT, SNEGSKA (reference sequence).

This clonotype has at least ten counts. The rearrangement joins TRBV28 to TRBJ2-7; D gene ambiguous. Germline V lookup: CDR1 MDHEN, CDR2 SYDVKM. This CDR3 contains 12 residues. V lost 3 bases and J 4 bases, leaving 7 bases between the germline ends. CDR3 amino acids: CASSFDWYEQYF. The CDR3 DNA reads TGTGCCAGCAGTTTTGACTGGTACGAGCAGTACTTC.

This clonotype was recorded at least ten times. The chain has TRBV7-8 and TRBJ1-1; the D is unclear. The CDR3 extends over 13 amino acids. V was trimmed by 2 bases and J by 1 base, leaving 5 bases between them. CDR1 and CDR2 from the germline V gene are SGHVS and FQNEAQ. As DNA, the CDR3 is TGTGCCAGCAGCTTAAGGACGAACACTGAAGCTTTCTTT. This gives the protein CASSLRTNTEAFF.

Points on this clonotype: Possible read error: a much larger clone is one base away. V usage is TRBV11-2 and J usage is TRBJ2-3; D unresolved. The DNA end favors TRBJ1-5, so the J call may be wrong. Per germline, CDR1 SGHAT and CDR2 FQNNGV. This CDR3 comprises 11 residues. The CDR3 DNA reads TGTGCCAGCAGCTTACACGATACGCAGCATTTT. Amino acid sequence: CASSLHDTQHF.

This clonotype was counted at least ten times. The chain is built from TRBV27 and TRBJ2-5; 14 nucleotides agree with TRBD2. The J segment lost 3 bases and the V segment lost 5 bases, leaving 5 bases of the junction unmatched. Germline assignment: CDR1 MNHEY and CDR2 SMNVEV (reference sequence). The CDR3 runs to 16 residues. This CDR3 is CASSRGLAGGKETQYF. The CDR3 coding sequence is TGTGCCAGCAGTCGTGGACTAGCGGGGGGAAAAGAGACCCAGTACTTC.